These 21 T cell receptor beta chains were sequenced from one sample in a study of PD-1 blockade in classical Hodgkin lymphoma. TCRdb keeps only in-frame clones here, not all; method: immunoSEQ multiplex PCR. The table records about 85,000 clones, approximately 90% of them present only once. The time point was: cycle 4 day 1 (C4D1), after more than five weeks of nivolumab. Exposure to brentuximab vedotin varied, and each patient had relapsed following autologous stem cell transplantation. The sample was peripheral blood mononuclear cells (PBMCs), taken before the fourth cycle of nivolumab. These receptors were obtained from a human donor with classical Hodgkin lymphoma.

The genes are TRBV7-9 and TRBJ1-2, with D unresolved. This CDR3 is 14 amino acids long. Trimming cost V 1 base and J 0 bases, with 6 bases left between them. CDR1 and CDR2 from the germline V gene are SEHNR and FQNEAQ (reference sequence). In DNA form, the CDR3 reads TGTGCCAGCAGCTTAGTACGGGCTAACTATGGCTACACCTTC. It encodes CASSLVRANYGYTF. Complete variable domain (other parts from reference TRBV7-9 and TRBJ1-2): DTGVSQNPRHKITKRGQNVTFRCDPISEHNRLYWYRQTLGQGPEFLTYFQNEAQLEKSRLLSDRFSAERPKGSFSTLEIQRTEQGDSAMYLCASSLVRANYGYTFGSGTRLTVV.

This clone has only one observation. The CDR3 nucleotides read TGTGCCAGCAGCCCCGGACAGGGGGCGCATGGCTACACCTTC. Translating it yields CASSPGQGAHGYTF. The chain has TRBV5-4 and TRBJ1-2; 11 nucleotides agree with TRBD1. The CDR3 sequence is 14 residues long. Germline CDR1 is SGHNT and CDR2 is YYREEE (reference sequence). J was trimmed by 6 bases and V by 4 bases; bases with no gene match: 5.

The chain uses TRBV6-6 and TRBJ1-1; no firm D call. From germline, CDR1 is MNHNY and CDR2 SVGAGI (reference sequence). The CDR3 spans 12 residues. Trimming removed 3 bases from V and 5 bases from J, with 7 bases in between. This chain's CDR3 is CASSYAGTEAFF. The CDR3 DNA reads TGTGCCAGCAGTTATGCCGGGACTGAAGCTTTCTTT.

V and J are TRBV7-2 and TRBJ2-7; either TRBD1 or TRBD2 may supply D (5 bases each). Germline V gene data show CDR1 as SGHTA and CDR2 as FQGNSA. The CDR3 is 14 residues long. V was cut by 4 bases and J by 3 bases, with 13 bases left in between. The CDR3 bases are TGTGCCAGCAGCTACCCGGGACGGGGCTACGAGCAGTACTTC. It specifies CASSYPGRGYEQYF.

The chain carries TRBV15 and TRBJ2-6; either TRBD1 or TRBD2 may supply D (5 bases each). The germline V and J ends were trimmed by 1 base and 2 bases, with 15 bases remaining between them. In germline, CDR1 is LNHNV, CDR2 YYDKDF (reference sequence). This CDR3 has 18 amino acids. For the CDR3, the DNA is TGTGCCACCAGCAGAGGAGGTGGAAAGGGACCTGGGGCCAACGTCCTGACTTTC. Protein product: CATSRGGGKGPGANVLTF.

The table lists this clone with a count of one. CDR3 protein: CASSLVGSWDTGELFF. CDR3 sequence (DNA): TGCGCCAGCAGCTTGGTCGGCAGCTGGGACACCGGGGAGCTGTTTTTT. The V call is TRBV5-1, the J call TRBJ2-2; no clear D gene. The CDR3 length is 16 residues. Trimming took off 0 bases at V and 3 bases at J, with 12 bases between the two ends. Germline CDR1 is SGHRS and CDR2 is YFSETQ.

The chain has TRBV5-1 and TRBJ1-3; D is unresolved. V dropped 4 bases and J dropped 0 bases, with 14 bases sitting between them. The V gene's germline CDR1 is SGHRS and CDR2 YFSETQ. The CDR3 extends over 16 amino acids. CDR3 coding DNA: TGCGCCAGCAGCACCGGGGAGTTTAGCTCTGGAAACACCATATATTTT. Translation gives CASSTGEFSSGNTIYF.

This clone was observed a single time. The genes are TRBV15 and TRBJ1-5; D gene unclear. Germline V gene lookup returns CDR1 LNHNV and CDR2 YYDKDF (reference sequence). The length of the CDR3 is 14 residues. Trimming took off 1 base at V and 0 bases at J, with 4 bases between the two ends. The CDR3 sequence is CATSRGRSNQPQHF. CDR3 bases: TGTGCCACCAGCAGAGGACGTAGCAATCAGCCCCAGCATTTT.

DNA of the CDR3: TGCGCCAGCAGCTTGGTTCTTGAGGGAAATTCACCCCTCCACTTT. It specifies CASSLVLEGNSPLHF. The rearrangement joins TRBV5-1 to TRBJ1-6; D ambiguous. Trimming left V 0 bases short and J 7 bases short, with 11 bases between. Germline-derived CDR1 and CDR2 are SGHRS and YFSETQ. The CDR3 has 15 amino acids.

The chain carries TRBV10-1 and TRBJ2-2, with TRBD2 identical over 10 bases. Germline V gene data show CDR1 as WNHNN and CDR2 as SYGVQD (reference sequence). The CDR3 is 18 amino acids. V dropped 3 bases and J dropped 9; count of bases not matched to a gene: 16. Here the CDR3 DNA reads TGCGCCAGCAGTGACCGTGGGCTCACAGCGGGGGGGATCCGGGAGCTGTTTTTT. It specifies CASSDRGLTAGGIRELFF.

This clone was detected once. The genes are TRBV6-5 and TRBJ1-1; possible D gene TRBD1, 6 bases. V was clipped by 7 bases and J by 11 bases, with 23 bases between them. The CDR3 is 14 amino acids. CDR1 MNHEY and CDR2 SVGAGI come from the germline V gene. CDR3 protein: CASIPPGGPLSAFF. The CDR3 DNA is TGTGCCAGCATCCCCCCTGGGGGGCCCTTATCGGCTTTCTTT.

The J gene is TRBJ2-1, the V gene TRBV27; 9 bases fit TRBD2. Per germline, CDR1 MNHEY and CDR2 SMNVEV (reference sequence). With 6 bases clipped from V and 2 bases from J, the junction kept 14 bases outside the gene matches. This CDR3 is 18 amino acids long. Written as DNA, the CDR3 is TGTGCCAGCAGCTATATTTCAACTAGCGGGCTTCCCTACAATGAGCAGTTCTTC. Translated, it gives CASSYISTSGLPYNEQFF.

The chain is built from TRBV6-5 and TRBJ2-7, with 9 bases identical to TRBD1. Germline assignment: CDR1 MNHEY and CDR2 SVGAGI. After removal of 4 bases from V and 0 bases from J, the junction contained 7 bases not matched to a gene. CDR3 length: 16 amino acids. The CDR3 DNA follows: TGTGCCAGCAGTTCGTCACCGGGACAGGGCTCCTACGAGCAGTACTTC. Translating gives CASSSSPGQGSYEQYF.

This clone has a handful of counts. The chain has TRBV11-2 and TRBJ1-2, with TRBD1 matching over 8 bases. The CDR3 length is 13 residues. V lost 5 bases to trimming and J lost 6 bases; unmatched junction nucleotides: 5. Germline-derived CDR1 and CDR2 are SGHAT and FQNNGV. CDR3 coding DNA: TGTGCCAGCAGCCCGGGACAGGTTCATGGCTACACCTTC. It is translated as CASSPGQVHGYTF.

J is TRBJ2-5 and V is TRBV5-1; 12 bases map to TRBD2. The germline gives CDR1 SGHRS, CDR2 YFSETQ. V shed 0 bases and J 4 bases; nucleotides not matched to a gene: 10. The CDR3 loop spans 18 amino acids. The CDR3 nucleotides read TGCGCCAGCAGCTTGGACCTAGCGGGGGGGCCGGGAGGAGAGACCCAGTACTTC. Residues: CASSLDLAGGPGGETQYF.

This clone was observed once. The CDR3 spells CASSVGTLKTKETQYF. CDR3 DNA: TGTGCCAGCAGCGTAGGGACACTTAAGACCAAAGAGACCCAGTACTTC. The chain uses TRBV9 and TRBJ2-5; a weak D match, TRBD1 (5 bases). V was shortened by 0 bases and J by 3 bases, with 15 bases between the two germline ends. This CDR3 is 16 amino acids long. Germline CDR1 is SGDLS and CDR2 is YYNGEE.

In its sample, this clone was seen once. This rearrangement joins TRBV5-1 to TRBJ1-2; tentatively, D is TRBD1 (6 bases). Trimming pared 0 bases from V and 0 bases from J, leaving 9 bases between. Germline V CDR1 and CDR2: SGHRS, YFSETQ. CDR3 size: 15 residues. Written as DNA, the CDR3 is TGCGCCAGCAGCTTGGGGGGGCCAGCTAACTATGGCTACACCTTC. Translation gives CASSLGGPANYGYTF.

This chain links TRBV7-3 with TRBJ2-2; D ambiguous. The CDR3 is 16 amino acids. Germline CDR1 reads SGHTA; CDR2 reads FQGTGA. Deletions cut 0 bases from V and 4 bases from J, with 12 bases between. CDR3 in amino acids: CASSLTNLAGTGELFF. CDR3 sequence (DNA): TGTGCCAGCAGCTTAACGAACCTTGCTGGCACCGGGGAGCTGTTTTTT. Combining the CDR3 with reference TRBV7-3 and TRBJ2-2 gives the whole variable domain GAGVSQTPSNKVTEKGKYVELRCDPISGHTALYWYRQSLGQGPEFLIYFQGTGAADDSGLPNDRFFAVRPEGSVSTLKIQRTERGDSAVYLCASSLTNLAGTGELFFGEGSRLTVL.

The chain couples TRBV7-6 to TRBJ1-1; D is perhaps TRBD1 (5 bases). The CDR3 totals 16 residues. Germline-derived CDR1 and CDR2 are SGHVS and FNYEAQ. Trimming shortened V by 2 bases and J by 0 bases, and 13 bases separated the two germline ends. CDR3 sequence reads: CASSLNTPDMNTEAFF. CDR3 DNA: TGTGCCAGCAGCTTAAATACCCCGGACATGAACACTGAAGCTTTCTTT.

The CDR3 here is CSAMFGGYTF. CDR3 DNA sequence: TGCAGTGCTATGTTTGGAGGCTACACCTTC. The chain recombines TRBV20-1 with TRBJ1-2; D unresolved. CDR1 and CDR2 from the germline V gene are DFQATT and SNEGSKA (reference sequence). Trimming took 4 bases from V and 8 from J, leaving 8 bases between them. This CDR3 contains 10 residues.

The CDR3 region has the DNA TGTGCCAGCAGCATTAGGGGATTCTCCTACGAGCAGTACTTC. Protein sequence: CASSIRGFSYEQYF. The rearrangement links TRBV7-9 to TRBJ2-7; the D gene is possibly TRBD1 (5 bases). V lost 5 bases and J 0 bases, leaving 11 bases between the germline ends. The CDR3 has 14 residues. CDR1 and CDR2 (germline): SEHNR, FQNEAQ (reference sequence).